This TCR beta chain derives from a study of cytomegalovirus exposure and HLA in healthy donors. V dropped 5 bases and J dropped 2 bases, with 19 bases sitting between them. This CDR3 is built from 16 residues. In germline, CDR1 is SGHNT, CDR2 YYREEE (reference sequence). The study ran its PCR with 60 Vbeta and 13 Jbeta primers. The table came from immunoSEQ multiplex PCR; TCRdb's copy has only in-frame clones and leaves some out. The sample consists of 100,000 to 120,000 clones, roughly 15% of them appearing once. The sequence was collected from a female donor in good health and CMV-seronegative. The specimen sequenced was PBMCs. The chain couples TRBV5-4 to TRBJ2-5, with D possibly TRBD1 on 5 matching bases. The CDR3 DNA follows: TGTGCCAGCAGTTATGGACATCTTGGGGATCAAGAGACCCAGTACTTC. It translates to CASSYGHLGDQETQYF.